This T cell receptor beta chain derives from a study of CD8+CD57+ T cells in acquired aplastic anemia. Background on the study: Quantities of DNA derived from sorted CD4+ and CD8+ cells averaged approximately 3 ug. Healthy donors averaged around 10 million reads for CD4+ cells. Study-level findings and limits: Common to patients and controls were twenty-nine CD8+ CDR3 sequences.

Termini included, the CDR3 measures 10 amino acids. CDR1 and CDR2 (germline): WNHNN, SYGVQD (reference sequence). Genomic DNA, the template, was used for profiling of the TCR beta VDJ and CDR3. TCRdb re-analysed the reads in MiXCR, keeping a single row per CDR3 protein. Among 200,000 to 250,000 distinct CDR3 sequences listed, 30% to 40% were seen once. Notes on this clonotype: Its antigen is unidentified. Given the absence of the conserved phenylalanine or tryptophan at the CDR3 end, a read error is likely. The limits of the CDR3 on the DNA are not certain, so only TCRdb's listed CDR3 is given.

Sequenced: sorted CD4+, CD8+, or CD8+CD57+ T cells (not recorded which) from PBMCs. The source of this sequence is a human donor in good health, serving as a control. The chain uses TRBV10-1 and TRBJ1-2; the DNA was not used to check the table's D call, TRBD1. This CDR3 is CASSERGFCL.